Listed here is a single TCR beta chain. CDR3 length: 13 residues. Trimming at V came to 3 bases and at J to 5 bases, leaving 4 bases not matched to a gene. Per germline, CDR1 MNHNS and CDR2 SASEGT. The protocol was immunoSEQ multiplex PCR, while the TCRdb copy is restricted to in-frame clones and leaves out a portion. The sample consists of about 280,000 clones, 70% to 90% of them appearing once. The sample originates from a study of blood T cell repertoires in COVID-19. Recovered status in Cohort 3 required two negative PCRs, clearance, or symptom resolution. The TCR was taken from a woman aged 40 to 50 who had recovered from COVID-19. The chain links TRBV6-1 to TRBJ2-7, with 7 bases aligning to TRBD1. The specimen sequenced was PBMCs or T cells enriched from blood (not recorded which). The CDR3 bases are TGTGCCAGCAGTGACAGGGGGAAGGACGAGCAGTACTTC. Its protein is CASSDRGKDEQYF.